This passage covers 17 T cell receptor beta chains from one sample sequenced in a study of T cell repertoires in aging, cancer and after chemotherapy. Peripheral blood genomic DNA, not sorted cells or RNA, was the template. A mixed TRB-A/B primer pool amplified rearranged TRB by multiplex touch-down PCR. TCRdb itself ran the multiplex PCR reads through MiXCR, one entry per CDR3 protein. The sample carries 2,300 or so distinct CDR3 sequences, roughly three fifths recorded once. Sample: blood. The source of these receptors is a human donor with a solid tumor.

This sequence joins TRBV6-1 and TRBJ1-2; D is ambiguous. CDR1 MNHNS and CDR2 SASEGT come from the germline V gene. Trimming shortened V by 6 bases and J by 7 bases, and 12 bases separated the two germline ends. The CDR3 consists of 12 residues. CDR3 in DNA: TGTGCCAGCAGGCACCGGGCGGGTGGCTACACCTTC. Translation: CASRHRAGGYTF.

The CDR3 loop is CSARVLEDEKLFF. DNA of the CDR3: TGCAGTGCTAGAGTCCTGGAGGATGAAAAACTGTTTTTT. This sequence joins TRBV20-1 and TRBJ1-4; the D is unclear. Germline-derived CDR1 and CDR2 are DFQATT and SNEGSKA (reference sequence). The CDR3 covers 13 residues. The V gene lost 1 base and the J gene lost 6 bases, with 9 bases spanning the gap.

The chain combines TRBV29-1 with TRBJ2-2, with 9 positions matching TRBD2. Germline loops: CDR1 SQVTM, CDR2 ANQGSEA. This CDR3 region has 15 residues. V dropped 6 bases and J dropped 2; count of bases not matched to a gene: 7. The CDR3 DNA is TGCAGCGTAAGACTAGCGGTGGGTAACACCGGGGAGCTGTTTTTT. This translates into CSVRLAVGNTGELFF.

This chain links TRBV29-1 with TRBJ1-1; D uncertain. The CDR3 runs 13 residues. Germline CDR1 reads SQVTM; CDR2 reads ANQGSEA. V was pared by 5 bases and J by 8 bases, with 18 bases between. Written as DNA, the CDR3 is TGCAGCGTTACGAATGAAGGTTCGAGGGAAGCTTTCTTT. Protein product: CSVTNEGSREAFF.

This clonotype was seen only a few times. The rearrangement uses TRBV7-9 and TRBJ2-5; no reliable D call. V lost 1 base, J lost 9 bases, and 15 bases lay in between. Germline loops: CDR1 SEHNR, CDR2 FQNEAQ (reference sequence). This CDR3 contains 14 residues. CDR3 DNA: TGTGCCAGCAGCTTAGTAGTAGGAACCGGGCCCCAGTACTTC. Translation gives CASSLVVGTGPQYF.

The chain is built from TRBV20-1 and TRBJ1-6; D is ambiguous. The CDR3 sequence is 15 residues long. Deletions cut 2 bases from V and 3 bases from J, with 11 bases between. Germline lookup yields CDR1 DFQATT and CDR2 SNEGSKA (reference sequence). This CDR3 is CSARFSGNYNSPLHF. The CDR3 nucleotides are TGCAGTGCTAGATTTAGCGGCAACTATAATTCACCCCTCCACTTT.

The V and J genes are TRBV7-2 and TRBJ2-3; 8 nucleotides line up with TRBD2. The CDR3 consists of 17 residues. CDR1 and CDR2 (germline): SGHTA, FQGNSA. The V and J ends lost 5 bases and 0 bases, in that order; junction bases with no gene match: 10. CDR3 nucleotides: TGTGCCAGCAGCAAAACCTCTAGCGGGCCAAGCACAGATACGCAGTATTTT. It translates to CASSKTSSGPSTDTQYF. The full variable domain, in which reference TRBV7-2 and TRBJ2-3 provide the parts outside the CDR3, is GAGVSQSPSNKVTEKGKDVELRCDPISGHTALYWYRQSLGQGLEFLIYFQGNSAPDKSGLPSDRFSAERTGGSVSTLTIQRTQQEDSAVYLCASSKTSSGPSTDTQYFGPGTRLTVL.

The sample holds a few counts of this clonotype. This chain links TRBV19 with TRBJ1-4, with D perhaps TRBD1 (5 bases). The CDR3 covers 15 residues. CDR1 is LNHDA and CDR2 is SQIVND in the germline V gene (reference sequence). Trimming cost V 5 bases and J 5 bases, with 15 bases left between them. The CDR3 DNA is TGTGCCAGTAGTGCCACAGGATCCCCGAATGAAAAACTGTTTTTT. Residues: CASSATGSPNEKLFF.

The chain uses TRBV5-1 and TRBJ1-2; D gene uncertain. The CDR3 is 15 amino acids. Per the germline V gene, CDR1 is SGHRS and CDR2 is YFSETQ. Trimming took off 2 bases at V and 4 bases at J, with 15 bases between the two ends. The CDR3 DNA sequence: TGCGCCAGCAGCTTAGAGGGCAGCAAACCCTATGGCTACACCTTC. Protein sequence: CASSLEGSKPYGYTF.

The chain couples TRBV6-1 to TRBJ2-5; TRBD1 agrees at 8 bases. Germline-derived CDR1 and CDR2 are MNHNS and SASEGT. The trim removed 4 bases at V and 1 base at J, leaving 5 bases unmatched. CDR3 size: 15 residues. The CDR3 coding sequence is TGTGCCAGCAGTGGACAGGGGTTTCGCCAAGAGACCCAGTACTTC. This encodes CASSGQGFRQETQYF.

The gene calls are TRBV27 and TRBJ2-5; TRBD2 might be the D (5 bases). Germline assignment: CDR1 MNHEY and CDR2 SMNVEV (reference sequence). Trimming left V 6 bases short and J 0 bases short, with 11 bases between. The CDR3 covers 14 residues. The CDR3 loop is CASSTNGNQETQYF. The CDR3 nucleotides read TGTGCCAGCAGCACAAACGGGAACCAAGAGACCCAGTACTTC.

As regards this clonotype: At one boundary the junction diverges from the germline segment, which might be a read error. The chain employs TRBV12-3 or TRBV12-4 and TRBJ2-1; 14 nucleotides align to TRBD2. The CDR3 extends over 16 amino acids. The CDR3 spells CASSLRTSGRPNEQFF. The CDR3 region has the DNA TGTGCCAGTAGTTTACGGACTAGCGGGAGGCCAAATGAGCAGTTCTTC.

This clonotype appeared a few times. The chain links TRBV29-1 to TRBJ1-2, with D perhaps matching TRBD1 (5 bases). Trimming shortened V by 7 bases and J by 1 base, and 10 bases separated the two germline ends. Per germline, CDR1 SQVTM and CDR2 ANQGSEA. CDR3 length: 12 amino acids. The CDR3 DNA follows: TGCAGCGATAGGACAATTAACTATGGCTACACCTTC. Translation: CSDRTINYGYTF.

This sequence joins TRBV11-2 and TRBJ2-7; D remains ambiguous. Trimming pared 4 bases from V and 6 bases from J, leaving 10 bases between. The germline CDR1 and CDR2 sequences are SGHAT and FQNNGV. CDR3 length: 12 residues. The CDR3 DNA is TGTGCCAGCAGCTCCTCCCCCGCCGAGCAGTACTTC. It codes for CASSSSPAEQYF.

The chain couples TRBV7-9 to TRBJ2-3, with TRBD1 matching 8 bases. Germline values: CDR1 SEHNR, CDR2 FQNEAQ (reference sequence). Unmatched junction bases numbered 14, after V lost 8 bases and J lost 4 bases. This CDR3 spans 16 amino acids. CDR3 in DNA: TGTGCCAGCCCTTCGGGGACAGGAACGATGGCAGATACGCAGTATTTT. Amino acid sequence: CASPSGTGTMADTQYF.

The genes are TRBV7-6 and TRBJ1-4; 7 nucleotides line up with TRBD1. Germline lookup yields CDR1 SGHVS and CDR2 FNYEAQ. The CDR3 spans 15 residues. Unmatched junction bases numbered 6, after V lost 0 bases and J lost 8 bases. The CDR3 coding sequence is TGTGCCAGCAGCTTAGCTACAGGGGAGGGAGAAAAACTGTTTTTT. Its translation is CASSLATGEGEKLFF.

The genes are TRBV6-6 and TRBJ1-3; tentative D call: TRBD1 (6 bases). There are 14 residues in the CDR3. Trimming stripped 5 bases from V and 0 bases from J, with 8 bases between. Germline assignment: CDR1 MNHNY and CDR2 SVGAGI (reference sequence). CDR3 DNA: TGTGCCAGCAGTAGGGGGGACTCTGGAAACACCATATATTTT. It codes for CASSRGDSGNTIYF.